This TCR beta chain was sequenced during a study of cytomegalovirus exposure and HLA in healthy donors. Primers for the PCR totalled 60 Vbeta and 13 Jbeta. The method was immunoSEQ multiplex PCR; TCRdb's version includes in-frame clones alone and lacks a portion of them. The repertoire table contains 190,000 or so clones. In the case of this clone: The antigen is undetermined.

Study observations and caveats: In a later analysis, at a false discovery rate of 0.05, under 20,000 TCR beta sequences were associated with HLA alleles. A later analysis reportedly found fewer N-insertions in an Asian-associated ancestry cluster than the roughly 670-donor mean.

The ends were cut back, 5 bases at V and 3 bases at J, with 13 bases in the middle. Germline V lookup: CDR1 SGHNT, CDR2 YENEEA. There are 15 residues in the CDR3. V gene TRBV11-3 combines with J gene TRBJ2-2; possible D gene TRBD2, 6 bases. The receptor's source is a boy between 10 and 17 years old in good health and CMV-seronegative. Sequencing used PBMCs. Here the CDR3 reads CASSPGTRHTGELFF. The DNA for the CDR3 is TGTGCCAGCAGCCCAGGGACTCGGCACACCGGGGAGCTGTTTTTT.